This TCR beta chain was sequenced during a study of T cell repertoires in ileal Crohn's disease. The V and J ends lost 10 bases and 5 bases, in that order; junction bases with no gene match: 4. Germline V gene data show CDR1 as ENHRY and CDR2 as SYGVKD. This CDR3 spans 12 amino acids. The table came from immunoSEQ multiplex PCR; TCRdb's copy has only in-frame clones and leaves some out. The sample yields approximately 4,100 clones, around 83% seen once. Eligibility required adulthood, ileal or ileocolonic Crohn's disease and indicated ileocolonic resection. Material for sequencing was ileal tissue. The chain carries TRBV10-3 and TRBJ2-1; 8 positions agree with TRBD2. This TCR was sampled from an adult with Crohn's disease. CDR3 region: CATRRGDNEQFF. CDR3 DNA sequence: TGTGCCACCCGGCGGGGGGACAATGAGCAGTTCTTC.